This T cell receptor beta chain originates from a study of breast tumors, draining lymph nodes, adjacent tissues. TCRdb fed the multiplex PCR reads into MiXCR, producing one record per CDR3 protein. The sample has approximately 180,000 distinct CDR3 sequences, 33% seen once. Findings and limits, study-wide: Compared with lymph nodes, tumors were less diverse; compared with nontumor tissue, more.

Trimming stripped 4 bases from V and 3 bases from J, with 11 bases between. The CDR3 totals 13 residues. Germline CDR1 and CDR2: SGHKS and YYEKEE (reference sequence). This clonotype came up many times. Its target is unknown. Axillary draining lymph nodes of breast cancer patients supplied the node samples. The TCR originated in a female donor with breast cancer. Some clones in this sample may be carry-over from other donors' samples. Sequences were obtained from axillary lymph node tissue. The chain is built from TRBV5-5 and TRBJ2-7; TRBD1 or TRBD2 may be the D gene (5 bases each). The CDR3 reads CASSSRDDYEQYF. CDR3 DNA sequence: TGTGCCAGCAGCAGCCGGGACGACTACGAGCAGTACTTC.